This T cell receptor beta chain was found in a study of shared clonotypes between healthy human individuals. Notes on the study in general: There were few donors, and this limited the genetic and exposure-history diversity represented.

In germline, CDR1 is GTSNPN, CDR2 SVGIG (reference sequence). The CDR3 is 12 residues long. With 2 bases removed from V and 4 bases from J, the gap between germline ends came to 9 bases. A remark on this clone: The antigen is undetermined.

An even split of each subset's genomic DNA across several immunoSEQ plates was performed. Repertoires were generated with immunoSEQ multiplex PCR, while TCRdb's copy carries only in-frame clones and drops some. The sample lists 950,000 to 1,300,000 clones; 65% to 80% were seen once. This chain links TRBV30 with TRBJ2-7, with no clear D. This sequence originates from a man younger than 35 in good health. The sample comprised memory CD4+ T cells sorted from blood. Specified subset: CD45RA-negative fraction. The CDR3 sequence: CAWSWSEYEQYF. The CDR3 DNA reads TGTGCCTGGAGTTGGTCTGAATACGAGCAGTACTTC.